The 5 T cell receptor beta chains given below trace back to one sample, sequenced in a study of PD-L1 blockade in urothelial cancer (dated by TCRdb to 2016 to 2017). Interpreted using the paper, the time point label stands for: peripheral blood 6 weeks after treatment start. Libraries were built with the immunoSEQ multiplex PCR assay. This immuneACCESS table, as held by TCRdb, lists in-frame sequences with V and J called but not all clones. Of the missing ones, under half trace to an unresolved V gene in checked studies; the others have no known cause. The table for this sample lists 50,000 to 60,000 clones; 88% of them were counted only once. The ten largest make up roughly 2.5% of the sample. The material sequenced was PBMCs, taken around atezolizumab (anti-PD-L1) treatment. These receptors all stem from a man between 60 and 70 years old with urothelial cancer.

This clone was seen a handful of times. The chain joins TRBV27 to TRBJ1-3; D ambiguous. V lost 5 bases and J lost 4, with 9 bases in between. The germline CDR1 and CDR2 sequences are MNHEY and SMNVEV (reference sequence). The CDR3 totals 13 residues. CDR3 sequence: CASSENLGNTIYF. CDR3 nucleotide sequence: TGTGCCAGCAGTGAGAACCTCGGAAACACCATATATTTT.

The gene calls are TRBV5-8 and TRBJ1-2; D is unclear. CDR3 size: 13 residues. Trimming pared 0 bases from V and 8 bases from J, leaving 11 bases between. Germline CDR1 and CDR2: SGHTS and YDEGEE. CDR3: CASSLDGVRGYTF. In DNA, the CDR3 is TGTGCCAGCAGCTTGGATGGAGTGCGGGGCTACACCTTC.

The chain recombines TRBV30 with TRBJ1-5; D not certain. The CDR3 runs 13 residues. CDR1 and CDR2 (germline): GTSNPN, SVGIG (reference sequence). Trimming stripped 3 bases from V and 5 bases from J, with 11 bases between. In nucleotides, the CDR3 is TGTGCCTGGAGCGTGGGCCCCGATCAGCCCCAGCATTTT. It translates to CAWSVGPDQPQHF.

The CDR3 loop is CAIADTPYEQYF. For the CDR3, the DNA is TGTGCCATCGCGGACACACCCTACGAGCAGTACTTC. The rearrangement uses TRBV10-3 and TRBJ2-7; possibly TRBD1 for D (5 bases). Per the germline V gene, CDR1 is ENHRY and CDR2 is SYGVKD. The length of the CDR3 is 12 residues. The ends were cut back, 8 bases at V and 2 bases at J, with 10 bases in the middle.

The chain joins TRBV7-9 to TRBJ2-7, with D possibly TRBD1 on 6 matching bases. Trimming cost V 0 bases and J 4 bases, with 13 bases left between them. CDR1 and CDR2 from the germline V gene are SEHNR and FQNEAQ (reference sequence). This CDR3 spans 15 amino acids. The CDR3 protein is CASSLAEGDRYEQYF. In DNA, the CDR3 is TGTGCCAGCAGCTTAGCTGAGGGGGACCGATACGAGCAGTACTTC.